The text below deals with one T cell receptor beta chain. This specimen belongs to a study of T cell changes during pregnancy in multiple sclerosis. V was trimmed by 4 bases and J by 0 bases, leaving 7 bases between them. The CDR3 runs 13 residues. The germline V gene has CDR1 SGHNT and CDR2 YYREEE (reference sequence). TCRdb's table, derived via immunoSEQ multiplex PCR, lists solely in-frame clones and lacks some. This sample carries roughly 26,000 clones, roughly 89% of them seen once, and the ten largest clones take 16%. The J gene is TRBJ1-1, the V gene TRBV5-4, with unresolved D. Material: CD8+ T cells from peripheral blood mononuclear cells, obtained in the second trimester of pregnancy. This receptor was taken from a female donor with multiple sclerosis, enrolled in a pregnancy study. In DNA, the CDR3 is TGTGCCAGCAGCATTGAGATGAACACTGAAGCTTTCTTT. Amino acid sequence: CASSIEMNTEAFF.